This is a list of T cell receptor beta chains from one sample in a study of cytomegalovirus exposure and HLA in healthy donors. The protocol was immunoSEQ multiplex PCR, while the TCRdb copy is restricted to in-frame clones and leaves out a portion. Found here are 90,000 to 140,000 clones, 69% of them singletons; the top ten hold 3.2%. The sequencing sample was made of PBMCs. The receptors stem from a man younger than 40 in good health and CMV-seronegative. The CDR3 runs from the conserved cysteine through the conserved F or W. Only some rows state a clone size, as once, few, many or a class for expanded clones.

j_call: TRBJ2-5
v_call: TRBV5-4
clone_size: -
cdr3_aa: CASSSKREVPETQYF

j_call: TRBJ2-1
v_call: TRBV28
clone_size: -
cdr3_aa: CASSWTGLSNEQFF

j_call: TRBJ2-1
v_call: TRBV5-6
clone_size: -
cdr3_aa: CASSAWTGGGDEQFF

j_call: TRBJ1-5
v_call: TRBV30
clone_size: -
cdr3_aa: CAWRARGRHQPQHF

j_call: TRBJ1-6
v_call: TRBV14
clone_size: -
cdr3_aa: CASSQDPRGFYNSPLHF

j_call: TRBJ2-3
v_call: TRBV2
clone_size: -
cdr3_aa: CASKMTSGRADTQYF

j_call: TRBJ1-2
v_call: TRBV5-4
clone_size: -
cdr3_aa: CASSAVLVQGAYGYTF

j_call: TRBJ1-1
v_call: TRBV7-3
clone_size: -
cdr3_aa: CASSLTSGNTEAFF

j_call: TRBJ1-2
v_call: TRBV28
clone_size: -
cdr3_aa: CASSLAQYGYTF

j_call: TRBJ2-7
v_call: TRBV27
clone_size: -
cdr3_aa: CASSSRTRPHEQYF

j_call: TRBJ1-2
v_call: TRBV30
clone_size: -
cdr3_aa: CAWRRTALFYGYTF

j_call: TRBJ1-5
v_call: TRBV18
clone_size: once
cdr3_aa: CASSPRGPQPQHF

j_call: TRBJ2-6
v_call: TRBV30
clone_size: -
cdr3_aa: CAWSARGANSGANVLTF

j_call: TRBJ1-3
v_call: TRBV5-3
clone_size: -
cdr3_aa: CARSTENSSNGNTIYF

j_call: TRBJ1-5
v_call: TRBV28
clone_size: -
cdr3_aa: CASSLAGGNQPQHF

j_call: TRBJ1-5
v_call: TRBV6-5
clone_size: -
cdr3_aa: CASRRTRSSNQPQHF

j_call: TRBJ2-5
v_call: TRBV14
clone_size: -
cdr3_aa: CASSLGLVLGFGLKETQYF

j_call: TRBJ2-2
v_call: TRBV9
clone_size: -
cdr3_aa: CASSVDLAGELFF

j_call: TRBJ2-7
v_call: TRBV2
clone_size: -
cdr3_aa: CASRGTSVTYEQYF

j_call: TRBJ2-3
v_call: TRBV10-3
clone_size: -
cdr3_aa: CAISEGLAVTDTQYF

j_call: TRBJ1-1
v_call: TRBV27
clone_size: -
cdr3_aa: CASRQTGLEAFF

j_call: TRBJ2-5
v_call: TRBV5-1
clone_size: few
cdr3_aa: CASKARSGTEETQYF

j_call: TRBJ1-5
v_call: TRBV7-2
clone_size: -
cdr3_aa: CASSLQGYQPQHF

j_call: TRBJ1-1
v_call: TRBV7-2
clone_size: -
cdr3_aa: CASSLKGGGTEAFF

j_call: TRBJ2-3
v_call: TRBV9
clone_size: few
cdr3_aa: CASSGRQGLDTQYF

j_call: TRBJ2-5
v_call: TRBV5-1
clone_size: -
cdr3_aa: CASSLIRGLETQYF

j_call: TRBJ2-3
v_call: TRBV30
clone_size: -
cdr3_aa: CAWRDPGDTQYF

j_call: TRBJ2-5
v_call: TRBV5-8
clone_size: once
cdr3_aa: CASSPGGHSEETQYF

j_call: TRBJ1-4
v_call: TRBV29-1
clone_size: -
cdr3_aa: CSVDGGNEKLFF

j_call: TRBJ2-1
v_call: TRBV5-1
clone_size: -
cdr3_aa: CASSLAGSGSYNEQFF

j_call: TRBJ1-2
v_call: TRBV2
clone_size: -
cdr3_aa: CASSGAGGSHGYTF

j_call: TRBJ1-1
v_call: TRBV7-6
clone_size: -
cdr3_aa: CASSLEQVNTEAFF

j_call: TRBJ1-2
v_call: TRBV6-1
clone_size: -
cdr3_aa: CASSEGPGINYGYTF

j_call: TRBJ2-1
v_call: TRBV2
clone_size: -
cdr3_aa: CASSRDRGTYNEQFF

j_call: TRBJ2-7
v_call: TRBV29-1
clone_size: -
cdr3_aa: CSVEGLGGEQYF

j_call: TRBJ2-1
v_call: TRBV18
clone_size: -
cdr3_aa: CASSWDRSSNEQFF

j_call: TRBJ2-7
v_call: TRBV7-2
clone_size: -
cdr3_aa: CASSKTSGSYEQYF

j_call: TRBJ1-4
v_call: TRBV7-2
clone_size: -
cdr3_aa: CASSPRSLPGNEKLFF

j_call: TRBJ1-1
v_call: TRBV6-6
clone_size: -
cdr3_aa: CASSYSILTREAFF

j_call: TRBJ2-7
v_call: TRBV6-5
clone_size: -
cdr3_aa: CASSRGLTSYEQYF

j_call: TRBJ2-6
v_call: TRBV11-2
clone_size: -
cdr3_aa: CASSLGQPGANGLTF

j_call: TRBJ1-2
v_call: TRBV28
clone_size: -
cdr3_aa: CASSPGFRGYTF

j_call: TRBJ2-7
v_call: TRBV30
clone_size: few
cdr3_aa: CAWTLGGGEQYF

j_call: TRBJ2-1
v_call: TRBV13
clone_size: -
cdr3_aa: CASSGGASYNEQFF

j_call: TRBJ2-5
v_call: TRBV6-6
clone_size: once
cdr3_aa: CASSYQGGQETQYF

j_call: TRBJ2-7
v_call: TRBV6-6
clone_size: -
cdr3_aa: CASSYPGSYEQYF

j_call: TRBJ1-4
v_call: TRBV11-2
clone_size: -
cdr3_aa: CASSPQGPATNEKLFF

j_call: TRBJ2-7
v_call: TRBV4-2
clone_size: few
cdr3_aa: CASSHRQGQSYEQYF

j_call: TRBJ2-1
v_call: TRBV7-2
clone_size: -
cdr3_aa: CASSSSPLAGVYNEQFF

j_call: TRBJ2-7
v_call: TRBV5-4
clone_size: -
cdr3_aa: CASSQGLAGPSSYEQYF

j_call: TRBJ2-1
v_call: TRBV5-4
clone_size: -
cdr3_aa: CASSRARGSRGLQGEQFF